Sequencing of this T cell receptor beta chain was carried out in a study of control samples from healthy donors and cancer patients. The CDR3 has 12 residues. The germline V and J ends were trimmed by 3 bases and 8 bases, with 7 bases remaining between them. Germline CDR1 MNHNS, CDR2 SASEGT. Data came from immunoSEQ multiplex PCR; TCRdb stores just in-frame clones and leaves some out. The sample lists approximately 97,000 clones; approximately 80% were seen once. This clone appeared a few times. Sequencing was performed on blood. The J gene is TRBJ1-4, the V gene TRBV6-1; no clear D. This clonotype originated in a man under 40 in good health. The CDR3 loop reads CASSESHEKLFF. CDR3 DNA: TGTGCCAGCAGTGAGTCGCACGAAAAACTGTTTTTT.